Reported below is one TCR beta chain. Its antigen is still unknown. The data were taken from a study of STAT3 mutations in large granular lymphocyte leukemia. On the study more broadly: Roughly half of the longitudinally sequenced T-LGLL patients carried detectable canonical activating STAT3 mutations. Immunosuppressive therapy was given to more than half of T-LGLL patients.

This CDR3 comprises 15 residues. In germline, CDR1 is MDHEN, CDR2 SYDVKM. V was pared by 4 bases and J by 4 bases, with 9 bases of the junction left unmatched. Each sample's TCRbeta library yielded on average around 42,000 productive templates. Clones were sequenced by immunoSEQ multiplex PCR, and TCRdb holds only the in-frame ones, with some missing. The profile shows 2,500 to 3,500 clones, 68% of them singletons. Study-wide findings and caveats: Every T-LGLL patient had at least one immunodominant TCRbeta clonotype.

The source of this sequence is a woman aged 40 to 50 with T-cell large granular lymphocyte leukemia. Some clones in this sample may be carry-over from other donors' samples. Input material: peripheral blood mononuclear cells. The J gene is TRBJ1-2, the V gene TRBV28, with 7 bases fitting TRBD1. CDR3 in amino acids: CASSSTGNPLYGYTF. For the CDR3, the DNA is TGTGCCAGCAGTTCGACAGGGAATCCGCTCTATGGCTACACCTTC.